This T cell receptor (beta chain) derives from a study of blood T cell repertoires in COVID-19. About the study: Italy, Spain and the United States were the sources of the convalescent and acute COVID-19 samples. Nucleic acid was either cDNA or gDNA, and it came from T cells, B-cell-depleted T cells, or PBMCs.

Authors' analysis steps: Cell counts per sample came from amplifying reference gene primers. Assay used: immunoSEQ multiplex PCR; TCRdb lists only in-frame clones, some missing. V, J and clone size derive from that table, while D and trimming were established from the DNA sequence. The sample shows around 180,000 clones, roughly four fifths of them seen only once. The germline V gene encodes CDR1 SGHAT and CDR2 FQNNGV. The CDR3 sequence is 16 residues long. Trimming shortened V by 0 bases and J by 4 bases, and 12 bases separated the two germline ends. The sample taken for sequencing was PBMCs or T cells enriched from blood (not recorded which). The V call is TRBV11-2, the J call TRBJ2-2, with D perhaps matching TRBD1 (5 bases). This clonotype originated in a man between 45 and 60 years old who had recovered from COVID-19. This CDR3 reads CASSLDPTGFTGELFF. The CDR3 DNA reads TGTGCCAGCAGCTTAGATCCAACAGGATTCACCGGGGAGCTGTTTTTT.